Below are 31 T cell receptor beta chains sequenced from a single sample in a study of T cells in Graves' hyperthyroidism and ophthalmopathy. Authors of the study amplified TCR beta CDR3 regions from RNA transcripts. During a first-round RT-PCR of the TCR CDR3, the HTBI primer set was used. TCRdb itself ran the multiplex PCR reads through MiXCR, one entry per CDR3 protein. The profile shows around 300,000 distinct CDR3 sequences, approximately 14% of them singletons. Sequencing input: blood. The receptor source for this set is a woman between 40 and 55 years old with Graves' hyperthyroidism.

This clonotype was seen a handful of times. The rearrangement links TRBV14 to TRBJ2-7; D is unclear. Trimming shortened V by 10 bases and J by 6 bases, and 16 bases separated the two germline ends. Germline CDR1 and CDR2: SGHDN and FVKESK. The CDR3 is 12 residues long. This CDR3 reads CATGWRLGEQYF. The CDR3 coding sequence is TGTGCCACCGGGTGGCGTCTGGGCGAGCAGTACTTC. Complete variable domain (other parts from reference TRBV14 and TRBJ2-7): EAGVTQFPSHSVIEKGQTVTLRCDPISGHDNLYWYRRVMGKEIKFLLHFVKESKQDESGMPNNRFLAERTGGTYSTLKVQPAELEDSGVYFCATGWRLGEQYFGPGTRLTVT.

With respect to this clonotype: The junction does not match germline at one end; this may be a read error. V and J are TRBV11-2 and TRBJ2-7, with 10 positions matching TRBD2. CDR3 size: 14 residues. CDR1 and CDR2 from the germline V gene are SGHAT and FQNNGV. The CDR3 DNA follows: TGTGTCAGCAGCCCGACTAGCGGGCCCTACGAGCAGTACTTC. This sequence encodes CVSSPTSGPYEQYF.

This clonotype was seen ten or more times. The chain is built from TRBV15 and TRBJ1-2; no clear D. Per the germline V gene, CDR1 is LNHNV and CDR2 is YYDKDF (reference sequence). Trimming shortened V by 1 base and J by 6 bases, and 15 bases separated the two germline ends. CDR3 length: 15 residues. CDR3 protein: CATSRGKAEQHGYTF. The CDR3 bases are TGTGCCACCAGCAGAGGAAAGGCGGAGCAACATGGCTACACCTTC.

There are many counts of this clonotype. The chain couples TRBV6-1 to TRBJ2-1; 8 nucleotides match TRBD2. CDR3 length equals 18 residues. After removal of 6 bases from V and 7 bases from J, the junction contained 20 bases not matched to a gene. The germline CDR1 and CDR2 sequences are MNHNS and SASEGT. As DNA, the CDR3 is TGTGCCAGCAGCCCCCGGGGTATTAGAGTAGCGGGAAGGAATGAGCAGTTCTTC. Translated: CASSPRGIRVAGRNEQFF.

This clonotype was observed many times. In DNA form, the CDR3 reads TGTGCCAGCAAGGGGGCGGGTGGTGAAGCTTTCTTT. Amino acids: CASKGAGGEAFF. V is TRBV2 and J is TRBJ1-1, with 7 bases that match TRBD1. The CDR3 contains 12 residues. Germline V gives CDR1 SNHLY, CDR2 FYNNEI. V trimming: 7 bases; J trimming: 7 bases; junction bases outside the gene matches: 6.

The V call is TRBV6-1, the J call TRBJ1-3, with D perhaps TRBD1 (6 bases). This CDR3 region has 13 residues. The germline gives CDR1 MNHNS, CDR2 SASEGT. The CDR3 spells CAVGRRGVNTIYF. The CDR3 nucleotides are TGTGCGGTGGGGCGCAGGGGTGTAAACACCATATATTTT.

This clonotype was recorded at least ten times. The CDR3 loop is CASGLGTGGETQYF. Here the CDR3 DNA reads TGTGCTAGTGGTTTGGGGACAGGGGGAGAGACCCAGTACTTC. The chain joins TRBV12-5 to TRBJ2-5; 10 bases map to TRBD1. The CDR3 spans 14 residues. Germline CDR1 LGHNT, CDR2 FRNRAP. The trim removed 1 base at V and 4 bases at J, leaving 0 bases unmatched.

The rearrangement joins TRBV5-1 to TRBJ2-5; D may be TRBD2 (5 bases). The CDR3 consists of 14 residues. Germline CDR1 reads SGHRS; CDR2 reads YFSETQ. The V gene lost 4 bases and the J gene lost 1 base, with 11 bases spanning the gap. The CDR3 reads CASSRTGIQETQYF. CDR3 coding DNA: TGCGCCAGCAGCCGGACGGGGATCCAAGAGACCCAGTACTTC.

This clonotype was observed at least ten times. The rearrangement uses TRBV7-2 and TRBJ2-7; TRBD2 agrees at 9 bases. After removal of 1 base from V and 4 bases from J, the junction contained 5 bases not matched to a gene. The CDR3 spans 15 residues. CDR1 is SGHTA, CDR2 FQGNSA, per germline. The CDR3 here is CASSLDGGRGYEQYF. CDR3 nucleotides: TGTGCCAGCAGCTTAGACGGCGGGAGGGGTTACGAGCAGTACTTC. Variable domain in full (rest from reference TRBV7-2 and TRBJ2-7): GAGVSQSPSNKVTEKGKDVELRCDPISGHTALYWYRQSLGQGLEFLIYFQGNSAPDKSGLPSDRFSAERTGGSVSTLTIQRTQQEDSAVYLCASSLDGGRGYEQYFGPGTRLTVT.

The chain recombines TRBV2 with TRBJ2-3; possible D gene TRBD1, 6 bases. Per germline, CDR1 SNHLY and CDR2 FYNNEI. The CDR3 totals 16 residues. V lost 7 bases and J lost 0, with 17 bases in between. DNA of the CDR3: TGTGCCAGCACCAAATTTGGACAGATCAGCACAGATACGCAGTATTTT. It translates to CASTKFGQISTDTQYF.

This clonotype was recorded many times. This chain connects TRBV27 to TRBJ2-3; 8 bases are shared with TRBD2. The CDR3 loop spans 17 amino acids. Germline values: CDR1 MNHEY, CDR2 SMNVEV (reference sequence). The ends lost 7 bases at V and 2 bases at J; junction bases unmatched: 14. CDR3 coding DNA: TGTGCCAGCAATCGGGGACTAGGGGGGCTTTCCACAGATACGCAGTATTTT. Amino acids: CASNRGLGGLSTDTQYF.

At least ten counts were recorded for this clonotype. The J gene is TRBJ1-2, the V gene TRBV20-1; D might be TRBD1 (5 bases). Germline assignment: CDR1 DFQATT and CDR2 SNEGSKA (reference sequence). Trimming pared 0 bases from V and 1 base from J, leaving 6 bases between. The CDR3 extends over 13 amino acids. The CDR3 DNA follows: TGCAGTGCTAGAGATCAGGGTAACTATGGCTACACCTTC. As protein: CSARDQGNYGYTF.

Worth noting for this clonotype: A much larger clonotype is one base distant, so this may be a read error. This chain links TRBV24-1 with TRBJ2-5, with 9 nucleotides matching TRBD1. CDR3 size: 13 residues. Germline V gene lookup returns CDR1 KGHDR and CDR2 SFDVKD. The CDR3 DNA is TGTGCCACCAGTGACCGGACAGGGGAGACCCGGTACTTC. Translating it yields CATSDRTGETRYF.

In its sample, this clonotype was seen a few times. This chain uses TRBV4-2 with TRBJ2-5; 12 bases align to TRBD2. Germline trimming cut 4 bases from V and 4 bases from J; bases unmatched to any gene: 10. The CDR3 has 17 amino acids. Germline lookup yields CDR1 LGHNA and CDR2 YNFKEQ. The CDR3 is CASSLLAGGGGGETQYF. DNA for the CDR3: TGTGCCAGCAGCCTACTAGCGGGAGGCGGGGGGGGAGAGACCCAGTACTTC.

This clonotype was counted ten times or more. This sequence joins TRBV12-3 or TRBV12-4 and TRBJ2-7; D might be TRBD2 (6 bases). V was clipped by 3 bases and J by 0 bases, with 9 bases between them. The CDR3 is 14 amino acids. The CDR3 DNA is TGTGCCAGCAGTTTGACTAGGGGCTCCTACGAGCAGTACTTC. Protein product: CASSLTRGSYEQYF.

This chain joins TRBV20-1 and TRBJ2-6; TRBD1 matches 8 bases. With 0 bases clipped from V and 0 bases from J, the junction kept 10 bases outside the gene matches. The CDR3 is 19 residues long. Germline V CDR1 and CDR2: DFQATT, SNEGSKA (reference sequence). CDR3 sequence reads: CSARDRVETGASGANVLTF. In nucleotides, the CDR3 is TGCAGTGCTAGAGATAGAGTGGAGACAGGGGCCTCTGGGGCCAACGTCCTGACTTTC.

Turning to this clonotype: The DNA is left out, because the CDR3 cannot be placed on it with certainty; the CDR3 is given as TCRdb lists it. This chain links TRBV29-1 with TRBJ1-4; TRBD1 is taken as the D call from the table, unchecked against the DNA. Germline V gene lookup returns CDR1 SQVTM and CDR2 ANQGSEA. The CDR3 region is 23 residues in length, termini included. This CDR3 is CSVSRGLSIQYFGAGTGDEKLFF.

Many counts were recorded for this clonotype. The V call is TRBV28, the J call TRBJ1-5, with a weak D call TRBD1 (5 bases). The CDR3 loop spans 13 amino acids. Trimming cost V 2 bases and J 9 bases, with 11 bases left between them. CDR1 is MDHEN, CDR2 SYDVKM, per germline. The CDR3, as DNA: TGTGCCAGCAGTTTAAGGCTGGGGGGGCCCCAGCATTTT. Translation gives CASSLRLGGPQHF.

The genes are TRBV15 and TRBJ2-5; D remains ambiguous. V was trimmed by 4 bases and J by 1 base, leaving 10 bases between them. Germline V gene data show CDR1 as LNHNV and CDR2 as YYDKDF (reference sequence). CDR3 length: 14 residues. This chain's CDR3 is CATSKQAGQETQYF. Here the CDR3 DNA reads TGTGCCACCAGCAAGCAAGCCGGCCAAGAGACCCAGTACTTC.

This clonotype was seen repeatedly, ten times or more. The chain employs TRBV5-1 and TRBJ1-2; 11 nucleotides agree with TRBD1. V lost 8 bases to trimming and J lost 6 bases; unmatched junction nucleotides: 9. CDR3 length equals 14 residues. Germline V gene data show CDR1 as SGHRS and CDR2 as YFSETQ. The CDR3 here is CASNPDRGLDGYTF. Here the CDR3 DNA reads TGCGCCAGTAATCCGGACAGGGGGCTAGATGGCTACACCTTC.

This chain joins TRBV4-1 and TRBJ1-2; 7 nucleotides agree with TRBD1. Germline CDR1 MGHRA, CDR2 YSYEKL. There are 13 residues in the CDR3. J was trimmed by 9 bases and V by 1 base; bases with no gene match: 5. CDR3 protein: CASSQGRGLSYTF. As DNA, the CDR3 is TGCGCCAGCAGCCAAGGCAGGGGGTTGAGCTACACCTTC.

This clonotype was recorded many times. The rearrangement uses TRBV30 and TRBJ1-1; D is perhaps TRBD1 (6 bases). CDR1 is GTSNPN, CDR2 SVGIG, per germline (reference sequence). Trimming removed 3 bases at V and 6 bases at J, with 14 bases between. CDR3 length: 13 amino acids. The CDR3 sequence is CAWRAGAVAEAFF. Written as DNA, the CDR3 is TGTGCCTGGAGAGCAGGGGCGGTAGCTGAAGCTTTCTTT.

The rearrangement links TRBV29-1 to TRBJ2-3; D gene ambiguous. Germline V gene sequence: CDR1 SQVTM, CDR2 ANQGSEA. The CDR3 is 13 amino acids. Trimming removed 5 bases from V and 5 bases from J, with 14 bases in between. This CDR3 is CSVLKGPRDTQYF. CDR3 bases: TGCAGCGTTTTAAAGGGTCCGAGAGATACGCAGTATTTT.

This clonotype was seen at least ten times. CDR3 protein: CASSYREFSYEQYF. The DNA for the CDR3 is TGTGCCAGCAGTTACCGGGAGTTCAGCTACGAGCAGTACTTC. V gene TRBV6-2 or TRBV6-3 combines with J gene TRBJ2-7, with D tentatively TRBD2 (6 bases). CDR3 length: 14 residues. The V end was cut by 2 bases, the J end by 3 bases, with 11 bases between. Germline CDR1 reads MNHEY; CDR2 reads SVGEGT.

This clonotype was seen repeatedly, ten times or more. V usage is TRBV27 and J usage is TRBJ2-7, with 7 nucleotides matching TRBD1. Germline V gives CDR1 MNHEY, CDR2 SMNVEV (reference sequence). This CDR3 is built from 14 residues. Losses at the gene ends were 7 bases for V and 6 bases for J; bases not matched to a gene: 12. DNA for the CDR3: TGTGCCAGCAATCGCAGGGGGTCTCTGGCCGAGCAGTACTTC. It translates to CASNRRGSLAEQYF.

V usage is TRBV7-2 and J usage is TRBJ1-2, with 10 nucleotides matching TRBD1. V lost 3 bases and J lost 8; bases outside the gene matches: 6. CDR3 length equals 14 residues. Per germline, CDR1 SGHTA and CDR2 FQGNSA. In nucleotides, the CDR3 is TGTGCCAGCAGCTTTACGGGGACAGGGGTCGGCTACACCTTC. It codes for CASSFTGTGVGYTF.

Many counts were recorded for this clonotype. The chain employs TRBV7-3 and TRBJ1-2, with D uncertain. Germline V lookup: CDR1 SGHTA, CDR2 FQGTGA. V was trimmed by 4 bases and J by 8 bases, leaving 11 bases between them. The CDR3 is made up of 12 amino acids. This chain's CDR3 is CASSSDGIGYTF. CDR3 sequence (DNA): TGTGCCAGCAGCTCTGACGGGATCGGCTACACCTTC. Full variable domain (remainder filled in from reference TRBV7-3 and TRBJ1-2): GAGVSQTPSNKVTEKGKYVELRCDPISGHTALYWYRQSLGQGPEFLIYFQGTGAADDSGLPNDRFFAVRPEGSVSTLKIQRTERGDSAVYLCASSSDGIGYTFGSGTRLTVV.

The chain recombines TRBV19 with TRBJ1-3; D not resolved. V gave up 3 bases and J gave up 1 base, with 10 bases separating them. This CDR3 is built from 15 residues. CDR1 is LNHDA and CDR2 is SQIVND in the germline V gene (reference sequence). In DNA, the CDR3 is TGTGCCAGTAGTATGGTGGTTTCGTCTGGAAACACCATATATTTT. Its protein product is CASSMVVSSGNTIYF.

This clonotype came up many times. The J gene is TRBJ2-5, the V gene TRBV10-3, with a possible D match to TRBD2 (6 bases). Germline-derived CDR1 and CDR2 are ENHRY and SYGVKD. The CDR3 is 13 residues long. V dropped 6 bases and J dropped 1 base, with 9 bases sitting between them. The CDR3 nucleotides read TGTGCCATCAGCGGGGACTCCCAAGAGACCCAGTACTTC. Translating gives CAISGDSQETQYF.

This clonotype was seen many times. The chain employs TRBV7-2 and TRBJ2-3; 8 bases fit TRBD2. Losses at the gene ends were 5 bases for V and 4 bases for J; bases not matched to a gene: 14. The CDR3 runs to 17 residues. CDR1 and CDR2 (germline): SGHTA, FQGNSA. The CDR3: CASSPQASGSGADTQYF. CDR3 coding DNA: TGTGCCAGCAGCCCACAGGCCAGCGGGAGTGGCGCAGATACGCAGTATTTT. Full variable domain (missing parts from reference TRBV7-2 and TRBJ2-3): GAGVSQSPSNKVTEKGKDVELRCDPISGHTALYWYRQSLGQGLEFLIYFQGNSAPDKSGLPSDRFSAERTGGSVSTLTIQRTQQEDSAVYLCASSPQASGSGADTQYFGPGTRLTVL.

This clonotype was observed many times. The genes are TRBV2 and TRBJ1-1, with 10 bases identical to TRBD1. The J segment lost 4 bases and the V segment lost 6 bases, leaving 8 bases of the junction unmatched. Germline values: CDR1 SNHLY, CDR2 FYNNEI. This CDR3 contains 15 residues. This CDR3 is CASRRTGGYGTEAFF. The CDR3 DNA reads TGTGCCAGCAGAAGGACAGGGGGTTACGGCACTGAAGCTTTCTTT.